This is a list of T cell receptor beta chains from one sample in a study of persistence of HIV-infected CD4 T cells. Assay used: immunoSEQ multiplex PCR; TCRdb lists only in-frame clones, some missing. There are roughly 41,000 clones in the sample; about nine tenths occur only once, and under 1.5% lies in the top ten. Antigens for these TCRs are unknown. Sample: CD4+ T cells sorted from PBMCs after approximately 19-hour stimulation, taken from a patient who received antiretroviral therapy. These receptors came from an adult man with HIV who was CMV-seropositive. The CDR3 runs from the conserved cysteine through the conserved F or W.

v_gene: TRBV7-2; j_gene: TRBJ1-4; CDR3aa: CASSLTQGGEKLFF
v_gene: TRBV10-3; j_gene: TRBJ2-7; CDR3aa: CAISPSGTPDEQYF
v_gene: TRBV4-2; j_gene: TRBJ1-6; CDR3aa: CASSTTQGGDNSPLHF
v_gene: TRBV5-5; j_gene: TRBJ2-6; CDR3aa: CASSPVGSGANVLTF
v_gene: TRBV5-4; j_gene: TRBJ2-1; CDR3aa: CASSLAGFLGGNGNEQFF
v_gene: TRBV4-3; j_gene: TRBJ2-6; CDR3aa: CASSQDGSGALSGANVLTF
v_gene: TRBV19; j_gene: TRBJ1-5; CDR3aa: CASSIAGGTNQPQHF
v_gene: TRBV6-5; j_gene: TRBJ2-2; CDR3aa: CASSYGRPGQTGELFF
v_gene: TRBV27; j_gene: TRBJ2-7; CDR3aa: CASSLGRLAGGNRSYEQYF
v_gene: TRBV6-1; j_gene: TRBJ1-5; CDR3aa: CASSEQGVNQPQHF
v_gene: TRBV7-6; j_gene: TRBJ2-5; CDR3aa: CASRRTSGTQETQYF
v_gene: TRBV9; j_gene: TRBJ1-2; CDR3aa: CASSVAQGADLGYGYTF
v_gene: TRBV6-4; j_gene: TRBJ1-1; CDR3aa: CASKSSPGRPNTEAFF
v_gene: TRBV6-1; j_gene: TRBJ2-1; CDR3aa: CASSVNGLAGEVSYNEQFF
v_gene: TRBV6-5; j_gene: TRBJ1-1; CDR3aa: CASSRLLNTEAFF
v_gene: TRBV10-2; j_gene: TRBJ2-7; CDR3aa: CASTDQGWHEQYF
v_gene: TRBV9; j_gene: TRBJ2-2; CDR3aa: CASSTLPGRVGPGELFF
v_gene: TRBV6-1; j_gene: TRBJ2-3; CDR3aa: CASSEVKLSDTQYF
v_gene: TRBV10-3; j_gene: TRBJ1-3; CDR3aa: CAITGTHSGNTIYF
v_gene: TRBV6-2/TRBV6-3; j_gene: TRBJ1-6; CDR3aa: CASSWTVDNSPLHF
v_gene: TRBV19; j_gene: TRBJ1-2; CDR3aa: CASSEDLTVRVNYGYTF
v_gene: TRBV7-2; j_gene: TRBJ1-5; CDR3aa: CASSSGGAGVRNQPQHF
v_gene: TRBV15; j_gene: TRBJ1-4; CDR3aa: CATSQGEYEKLFF
v_gene: TRBV10-3; j_gene: TRBJ2-7; CDR3aa: CAISEGYEQYF
v_gene: TRBV19; j_gene: TRBJ2-5; CDR3aa: CASSPRSLKETQYF
v_gene: TRBV19; j_gene: TRBJ1-1; CDR3aa: CASSTYEISEAFF
v_gene: TRBV6-2/TRBV6-3; j_gene: TRBJ2-1; CDR3aa: CASSYSPTSGIYNEQFF
v_gene: TRBV15; j_gene: TRBJ1-1; CDR3aa: CATSRAGQLPRTEAFF
v_gene: TRBV7-3; j_gene: TRBJ2-3; CDR3aa: CASSSKGQGSSFSDTQYF
v_gene: TRBV5-1; j_gene: TRBJ2-7; CDR3aa: CASSLGGSGMSAIVHYEQYF
v_gene: TRBV10-3; j_gene: TRBJ2-7; CDR3aa: CAISGNRGASYEQYF
v_gene: TRBV5-5; j_gene: TRBJ1-1; CDR3aa: CASSLSPGVTEAFF
v_gene: TRBV25-1; j_gene: TRBJ1-1; CDR3aa: CASSFAGGNTEAFF
v_gene: TRBV19; j_gene: TRBJ1-5; CDR3aa: CASSRRQGKWTGQPQHF
v_gene: TRBV7-8; j_gene: TRBJ2-4; CDR3aa: CASSLGPGLAGKATKNIQYF
v_gene: TRBV7-2; j_gene: TRBJ1-5; CDR3aa: CASSPKRTGGSNQPQHF
v_gene: TRBV7-2; j_gene: TRBJ1-4; CDR3aa: CASSRAGANEKLFF
v_gene: TRBV5-4; j_gene: TRBJ1-4; CDR3aa: CASSLFDRRNEKLFF
v_gene: TRBV10-3; j_gene: TRBJ2-4; CDR3aa: CAISESEGNKNIQYF
v_gene: TRBV29-1; j_gene: TRBJ2-4; CDR3aa: CSVSGQSAKNIQYF
v_gene: TRBV30; j_gene: TRBJ2-1; CDR3aa: CAWRDRGNYNEQFF
v_gene: TRBV5-4; j_gene: TRBJ1-3; CDR3aa: CASSLVGQGNTIYF
v_gene: TRBV4-3; j_gene: TRBJ2-1; CDR3aa: CASSQEASRASYNEQFF
v_gene: TRBV6-5; j_gene: TRBJ1-1; CDR3aa: CASSYVVWGNTEAFF
v_gene: TRBV5-1; j_gene: TRBJ2-7; CDR3aa: CASSVTGDFSYEQYF
v_gene: TRBV7-9; j_gene: TRBJ2-7; CDR3aa: CASSLAQGGRYEQYF
v_gene: TRBV7-6; j_gene: TRBJ2-7; CDR3aa: CASSLGGLAGVSEQYF
v_gene: TRBV28; j_gene: TRBJ1-2; CDR3aa: CASSLRQGGYGYTF
v_gene: TRBV6-5; j_gene: TRBJ1-1; CDR3aa: CASSYAGQGRTEAFF
v_gene: TRBV10-3; j_gene: TRBJ2-2; CDR3aa: CAITAGRGAGTGELFF
v_gene: TRBV29-1; j_gene: TRBJ2-7; CDR3aa: CSAHTGTGVEQYF
v_gene: TRBV14; j_gene: TRBJ2-2; CDR3aa: CASSSRKGPTGELFF
v_gene: TRBV19; j_gene: TRBJ2-1; CDR3aa: CASSIVAGGQGYEQFF
v_gene: TRBV27; j_gene: TRBJ2-6; CDR3aa: CASSLSPAGPWDVLTF
v_gene: TRBV6-5; j_gene: TRBJ1-1; CDR3aa: CASRLQGNTEAFF
v_gene: TRBV19; j_gene: TRBJ1-2; CDR3aa: CASSQDSNYGYTF
v_gene: TRBV6-5; j_gene: TRBJ2-7; CDR3aa: CASSYGSGGWEQYF
v_gene: TRBV4-2; j_gene: TRBJ1-4; CDR3aa: CASSQDFGTVEKLFF
v_gene: TRBV10-3; j_gene: TRBJ1-4; CDR3aa: CAISEELQGGDEKLFF
v_gene: TRBV7-2; j_gene: TRBJ1-1; CDR3aa: CASSRGGSRVAFF